This T cell receptor (beta chain) was profiled in a study of blood T cell repertoires in COVID-19. Overall study: Nucleic acid was either cDNA or gDNA, and it came from T cells, B-cell-depleted T cells, or PBMCs.

The CDR3 extends over 14 amino acids. Germline values: CDR1 LGHNA, CDR2 YNFKEQ. Trimming pared 1 base from V and 8 bases from J, leaving 11 bases between. As handled by the study authors: Estimation of nucleated cell counts relied on the amplification of reference gene primers. Sequenced by immunoSEQ multiplex PCR; TCRdb stores in-frame clones only, minus some. D and trimming come from the DNA, and the V and J calls and clone size come from that table. The table has about 280,000 clones, under 90% seen once. The clonotype comes from a woman between 45 and 60 years old who had recovered from COVID-19. The chain recombines TRBV4-2 with TRBJ1-4; D is unresolved. Sequenced sample: peripheral blood. The CDR3 coding sequence is TGTGCCAGCAGCCAAGTTGGTGGAGCCGAAAAACTGTTTTTT. Protein product: CASSQVGGAEKLFF.